A single sample is the source of the 4 T cell receptor beta chains below, sequenced in a study of control samples from healthy donors and cancer patients. Clones were sequenced by immunoSEQ multiplex PCR, and TCRdb holds only the in-frame ones, with some missing. Of roughly 120,000 clones listed, approximately 94% were seen once; the top ten hold about 1.7%. Source material: PBMCs. The receptors were sampled from a middle-aged man with head and neck cancer.

The V call is TRBV19, the J call TRBJ1-1, with D possibly TRBD1 on 5 matching bases. The CDR3 contains 15 residues. CDR1 is LNHDA and CDR2 is SQIVND in the germline V gene (reference sequence). Trimming left V 6 bases short and J 1 base short, with 15 bases between. The CDR3 here is CASRQSGTGNTEAFF. For the CDR3, the DNA is TGTGCCAGTAGGCAAAGCGGGACGGGGAACACTGAAGCTTTCTTT.

A remark on this clone: At one end, the junction sequence differs from germline, possibly due to a read error. The chain joins TRBV3-1 (or the pseudogene TRBV3-2) to TRBJ2-5; D unclear. The CDR3 has 14 amino acids. Germline CDR1 is LGHDT and CDR2 is YNNKEL (reference sequence). The CDR3 loop reads CASSKDSYRETQYF. The CDR3, as DNA: TGTGCCAGCAGCAAAGACTCCTATAGGGAGACCCAGTACTTC.

The table lists this clone with a count of one. V and J are TRBV3-1 (or the pseudogene TRBV3-2) and TRBJ2-7, with a weak D call TRBD2 (7 bases). Germline CDR1 and CDR2: LGHDT and YNNKEL (reference sequence). The length of the CDR3 is 14 residues. Trimming removed 0 bases from V and 5 bases from J, with 11 bases in between. CDR3 DNA: TGTGCCAGCAGCCAAGATGGGGGGGCTGACGAGCAGTACTTC. Translated, it gives CASSQDGGADEQYF.

The chain is built from TRBV6-2 or TRBV6-3 and TRBJ2-5; TRBD1 is a possible D gene (5 bases). Germline-derived CDR1 and CDR2 are MNHEY and SVGEGT. Trimming shortened V by 2 bases and J by 2 bases, and 15 bases separated the two germline ends. This CDR3 has 16 amino acids. The CDR3 here is CASSYPTGHLQETQYF. In DNA, the CDR3 is TGTGCCAGCAGTTACCCCACTGGACATTTACAAGAGACCCAGTACTTC.